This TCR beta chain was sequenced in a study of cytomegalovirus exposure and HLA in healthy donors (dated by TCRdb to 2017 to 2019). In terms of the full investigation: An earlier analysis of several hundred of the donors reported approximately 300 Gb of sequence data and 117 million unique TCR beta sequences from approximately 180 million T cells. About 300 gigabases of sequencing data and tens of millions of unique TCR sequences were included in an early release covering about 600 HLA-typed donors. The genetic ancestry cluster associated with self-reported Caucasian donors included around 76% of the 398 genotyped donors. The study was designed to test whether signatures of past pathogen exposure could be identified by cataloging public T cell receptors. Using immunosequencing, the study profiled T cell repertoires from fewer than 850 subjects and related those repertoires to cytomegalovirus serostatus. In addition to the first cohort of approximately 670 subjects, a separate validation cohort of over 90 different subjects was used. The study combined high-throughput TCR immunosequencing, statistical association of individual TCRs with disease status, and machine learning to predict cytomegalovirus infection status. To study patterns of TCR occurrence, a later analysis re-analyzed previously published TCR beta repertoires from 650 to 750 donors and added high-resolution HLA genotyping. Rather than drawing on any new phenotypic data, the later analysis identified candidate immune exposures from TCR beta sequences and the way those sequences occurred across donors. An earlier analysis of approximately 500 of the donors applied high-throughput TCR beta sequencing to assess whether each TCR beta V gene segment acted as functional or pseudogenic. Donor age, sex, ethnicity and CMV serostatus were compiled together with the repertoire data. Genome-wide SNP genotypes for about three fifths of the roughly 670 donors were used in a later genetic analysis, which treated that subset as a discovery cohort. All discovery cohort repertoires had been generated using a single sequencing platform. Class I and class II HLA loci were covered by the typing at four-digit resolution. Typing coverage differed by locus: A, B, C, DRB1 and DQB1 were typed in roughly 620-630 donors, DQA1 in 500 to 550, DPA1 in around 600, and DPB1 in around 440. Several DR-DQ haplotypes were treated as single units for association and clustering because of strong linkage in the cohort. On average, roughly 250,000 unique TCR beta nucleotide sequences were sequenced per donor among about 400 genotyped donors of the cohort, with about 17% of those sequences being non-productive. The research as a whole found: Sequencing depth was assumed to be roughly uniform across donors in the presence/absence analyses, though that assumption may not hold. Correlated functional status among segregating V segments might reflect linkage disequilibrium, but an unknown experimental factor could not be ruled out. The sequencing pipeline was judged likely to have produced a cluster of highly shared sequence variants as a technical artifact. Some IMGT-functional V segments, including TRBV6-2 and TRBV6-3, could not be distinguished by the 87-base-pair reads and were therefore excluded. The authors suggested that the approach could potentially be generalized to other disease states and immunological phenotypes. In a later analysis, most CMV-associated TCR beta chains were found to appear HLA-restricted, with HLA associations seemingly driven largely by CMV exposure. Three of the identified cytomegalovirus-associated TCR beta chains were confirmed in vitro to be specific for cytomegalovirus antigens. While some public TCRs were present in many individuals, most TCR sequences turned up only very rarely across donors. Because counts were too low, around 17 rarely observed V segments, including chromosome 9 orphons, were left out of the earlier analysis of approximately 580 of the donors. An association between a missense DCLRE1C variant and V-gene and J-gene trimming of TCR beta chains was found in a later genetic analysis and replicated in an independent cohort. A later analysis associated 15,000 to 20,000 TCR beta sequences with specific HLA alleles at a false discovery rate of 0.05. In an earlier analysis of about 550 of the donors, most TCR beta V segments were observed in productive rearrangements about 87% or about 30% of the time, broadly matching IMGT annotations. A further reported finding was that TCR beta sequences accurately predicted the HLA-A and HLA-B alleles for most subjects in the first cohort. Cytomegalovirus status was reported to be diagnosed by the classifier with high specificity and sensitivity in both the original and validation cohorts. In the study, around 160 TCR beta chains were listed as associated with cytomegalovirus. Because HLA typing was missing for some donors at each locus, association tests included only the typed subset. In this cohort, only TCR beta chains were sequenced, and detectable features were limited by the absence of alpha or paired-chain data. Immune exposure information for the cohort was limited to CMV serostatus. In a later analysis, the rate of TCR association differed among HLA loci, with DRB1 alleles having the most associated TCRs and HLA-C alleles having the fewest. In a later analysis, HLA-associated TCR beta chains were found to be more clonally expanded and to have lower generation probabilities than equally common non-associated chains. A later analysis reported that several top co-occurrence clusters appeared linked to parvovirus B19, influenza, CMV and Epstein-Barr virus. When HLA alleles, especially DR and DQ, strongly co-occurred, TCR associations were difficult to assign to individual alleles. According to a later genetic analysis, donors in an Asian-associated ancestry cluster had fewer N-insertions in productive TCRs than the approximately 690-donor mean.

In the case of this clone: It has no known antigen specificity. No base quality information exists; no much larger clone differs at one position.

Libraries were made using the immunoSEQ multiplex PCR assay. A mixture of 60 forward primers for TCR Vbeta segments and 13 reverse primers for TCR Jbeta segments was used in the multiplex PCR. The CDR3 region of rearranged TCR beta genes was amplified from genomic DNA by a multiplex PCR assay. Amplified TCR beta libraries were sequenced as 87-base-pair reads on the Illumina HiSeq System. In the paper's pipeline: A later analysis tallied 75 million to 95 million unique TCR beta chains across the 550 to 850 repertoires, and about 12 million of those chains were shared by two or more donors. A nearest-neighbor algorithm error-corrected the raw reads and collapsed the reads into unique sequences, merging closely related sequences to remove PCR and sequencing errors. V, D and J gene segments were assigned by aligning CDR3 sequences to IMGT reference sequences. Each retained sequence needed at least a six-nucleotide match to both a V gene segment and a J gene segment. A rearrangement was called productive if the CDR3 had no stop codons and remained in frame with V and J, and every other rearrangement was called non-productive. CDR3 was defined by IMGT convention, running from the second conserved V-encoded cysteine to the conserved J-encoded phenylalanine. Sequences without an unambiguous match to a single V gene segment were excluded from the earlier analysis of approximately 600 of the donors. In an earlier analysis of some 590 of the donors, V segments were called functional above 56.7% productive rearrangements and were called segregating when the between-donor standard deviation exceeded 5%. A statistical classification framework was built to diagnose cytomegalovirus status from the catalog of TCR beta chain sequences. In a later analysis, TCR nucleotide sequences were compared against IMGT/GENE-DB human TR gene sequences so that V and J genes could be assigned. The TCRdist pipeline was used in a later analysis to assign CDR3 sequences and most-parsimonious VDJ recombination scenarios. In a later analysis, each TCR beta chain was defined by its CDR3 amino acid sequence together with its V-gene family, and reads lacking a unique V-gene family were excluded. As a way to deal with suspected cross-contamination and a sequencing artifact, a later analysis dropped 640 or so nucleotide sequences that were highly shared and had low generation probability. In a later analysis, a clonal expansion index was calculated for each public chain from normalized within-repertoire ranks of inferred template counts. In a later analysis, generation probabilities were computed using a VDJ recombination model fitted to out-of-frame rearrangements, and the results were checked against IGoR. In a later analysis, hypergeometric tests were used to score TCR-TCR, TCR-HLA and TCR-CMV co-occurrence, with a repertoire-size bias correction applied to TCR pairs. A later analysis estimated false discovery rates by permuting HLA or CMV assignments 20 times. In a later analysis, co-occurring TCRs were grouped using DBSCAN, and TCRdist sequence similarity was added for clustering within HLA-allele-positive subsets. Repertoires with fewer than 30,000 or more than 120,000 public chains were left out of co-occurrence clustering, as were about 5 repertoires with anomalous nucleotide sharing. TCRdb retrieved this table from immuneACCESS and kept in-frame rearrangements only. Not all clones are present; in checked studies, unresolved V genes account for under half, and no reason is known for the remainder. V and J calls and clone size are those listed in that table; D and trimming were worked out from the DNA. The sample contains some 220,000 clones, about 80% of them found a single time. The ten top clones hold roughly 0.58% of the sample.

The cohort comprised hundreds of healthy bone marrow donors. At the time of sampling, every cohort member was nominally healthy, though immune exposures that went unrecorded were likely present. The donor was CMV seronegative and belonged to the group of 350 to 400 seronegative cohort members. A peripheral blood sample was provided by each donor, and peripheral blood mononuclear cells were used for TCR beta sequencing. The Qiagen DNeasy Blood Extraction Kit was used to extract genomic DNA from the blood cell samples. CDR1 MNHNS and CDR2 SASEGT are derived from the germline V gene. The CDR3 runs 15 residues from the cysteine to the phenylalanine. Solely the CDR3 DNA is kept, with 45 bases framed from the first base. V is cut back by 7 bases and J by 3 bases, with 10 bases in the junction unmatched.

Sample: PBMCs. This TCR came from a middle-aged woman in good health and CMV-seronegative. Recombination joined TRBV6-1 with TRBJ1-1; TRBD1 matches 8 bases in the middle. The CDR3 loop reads CASTQFQGAYTEAFF. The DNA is TGTGCCAGCACCCAGTTTCAGGGGGCGTACACTGAAGCTTTCTTT.